A selection of T cell receptor beta chains follows, all from one sample in a study of regulatory T cells in long-lasting Graves disease. TCRdb reanalysed the multiplex PCR reads using MiXCR and keeps one entry per CDR3 protein. The sample lists roughly 450,000 distinct CDR3 sequences, about 20% occurring once. The sample in question was peripheral blood mononuclear cells (PBMCs), obtained when the disease was refractory, from a patient treated with antithyroid drugs. These receptors were taken from a female donor with Graves disease. CDR3s include the opening cysteine and the closing phenylalanine or tryptophan. Fields, in order: D gene, clone size, V gene, CDR3 length, J gene, CDR3 protein, CDR3 DNA. A D gene is named only where the DNA matches it firmly. Not all rows give a size; the values are once, few, many and, for expanded clones, a class.

d_call: -; clone_size: -; v_call: TRBV19; cdr3_length: 15; j_call: TRBJ1-6; cdr3_aa: CASTTGEGLNSPLHF; cdr3_nt: TGTGCCAGTACCACCGGGGAGGGCCTTAATTCACCCCTCCACTTT
d_call: -; clone_size: many; v_call: TRBV28; cdr3_length: 14; j_call: TRBJ1-1; cdr3_aa: CASSPDVWNTEAFF; cdr3_nt: TGTGCCAGCAGCCCCGACGTTTGGAACACTGAAGCTTTCTTT
d_call: -; clone_size: -; v_call: TRBV2; cdr3_length: 14; j_call: TRBJ1-5; cdr3_aa: CASSPGQFNQPQHF; cdr3_nt: TGTGCCAGCAGTCCTGGACAGTTCAATCAGCCCCAGCATTTT
d_call: -; clone_size: few; v_call: TRBV30; cdr3_length: 15; j_call: TRBJ1-1; cdr3_aa: CAWSPWWQGITEAFF; cdr3_nt: TGTGCCTGGAGTCCCTGGTGGCAGGGTATTACTGAAGCTTTCTTT
d_call: TRBD1; clone_size: many; v_call: TRBV27; cdr3_length: 17; j_call: TRBJ2-7; cdr3_aa: CASSTRWDRDLSYEQYF; cdr3_nt: TGTGCCAGCAGTACCAGGTGGGACAGGGACCTGAGCTACGAGCAGTACTTC
d_call: -; clone_size: many; v_call: TRBV12-3/TRBV12-4; cdr3_length: 14; j_call: TRBJ2-5; cdr3_aa: CASSLAGATETQYF; cdr3_nt: TGTGCCAGCAGTTTAGCGGGAGCAACGGAGACCCAGTACTTC
d_call: -; clone_size: -; v_call: TRBV27; cdr3_length: 15; j_call: TRBJ2-1; cdr3_aa: CASSYIDARGNEQFF; cdr3_nt: TGTGCCAGCAGTTATATAGACGCCCGGGGCAATGAGCAGTTCTTC
d_call: -; clone_size: -; v_call: TRBV19; cdr3_length: 13; j_call: TRBJ1-1; cdr3_aa: CASNKIQGAEAFF; cdr3_nt: TGTGCCAGTAACAAAATACAGGGCGCTGAAGCTTTCTTT
d_call: -; clone_size: -; v_call: TRBV15; cdr3_length: 11; j_call: TRBJ2-3; cdr3_aa: CATSRDHKQYF; cdr3_nt: TGTGCCACCAGCAGAGACCACAAGCAGTATTTT
d_call: TRBD1; clone_size: many; v_call: TRBV6-1; cdr3_length: 15; j_call: TRBJ1-1; cdr3_aa: CASRQRTGRLSEAFF; cdr3_nt: TGTGCCAGCAGGCAAAGGACAGGGCGTCTTTCTGAAGCTTTCTTT
d_call: -; clone_size: many; v_call: TRBV12-3/TRBV12-4; cdr3_length: 11; j_call: TRBJ2-1; cdr3_aa: CASLGTREQFF; cdr3_nt: TGTGCCAGTTTAGGGACGAGAGAGCAGTTCTTC
d_call: -; clone_size: many; v_call: TRBV15; cdr3_length: 13; j_call: TRBJ2-5; cdr3_aa: CATSRLAGETQYF; cdr3_nt: TGTGCCACCAGCAGATTAGCAGGAGAGACCCAGTACTTC
d_call: -; clone_size: many; v_call: TRBV27; cdr3_length: 13; j_call: TRBJ2-7; cdr3_aa: CASKSGSSYEQYF; cdr3_nt: TGTGCCAGTAAATCGGGATCCAGCTACGAGCAGTACTTC
d_call: -; clone_size: few; v_call: TRBV7-2; cdr3_length: 12; j_call: TRBJ2-7; cdr3_aa: CASSQGLTEQYF; cdr3_nt: TGTGCCAGCAGCCAAGGCCTCACCGAGCAGTACTTC
d_call: -; clone_size: few; v_call: TRBV27; cdr3_length: 13; j_call: TRBJ2-7; cdr3_aa: CASSLSPVNEQYF; cdr3_nt: TGTGCCAGCAGTTTATCACCGGTAAATGAGCAGTACTTC
d_call: -; clone_size: many; v_call: TRBV7-9; cdr3_length: 13; j_call: TRBJ2-5; cdr3_aa: CASSFRTQETQYF; cdr3_nt: TGTGCCAGCAGCTTCCGAACCCAAGAGACCCAGTACTTC
d_call: -; clone_size: -; v_call: TRBV10-1; cdr3_length: 16; j_call: TRBJ2-3; cdr3_aa: CASTWMTISVTDTQYF; cdr3_nt: TGCGCCAGCACGTGGATGACAATTAGTGTCACAGATACGCAGTATTTT
d_call: TRBD2; clone_size: -; v_call: TRBV4-1; cdr3_length: 15; j_call: TRBJ2-5; cdr3_aa: CASSLSGGRRETQYF; cdr3_nt: TGCGCCAGCAGCCTTTCGGGAGGGCGGCGAGAGACCCAGTACTTC
d_call: -; clone_size: many; v_call: TRBV11-2; cdr3_length: 14; j_call: TRBJ2-5; cdr3_aa: CASSSGGGQETQYF; cdr3_nt: TGTGCCAGCAGCTCCGGGGGAGGCCAAGAGACCCAGTACTTC
d_call: -; clone_size: few; v_call: TRBV29-1; cdr3_length: 16; j_call: TRBJ1-2; cdr3_aa: CSVEGITEAEGYGYTF; cdr3_nt: TGCAGCGTTGAAGGAATTACAGAAGCGGAAGGCTATGGCTACACCTTC
d_call: TRBD1; clone_size: -; v_call: TRBV4-1; cdr3_length: 16; j_call: TRBJ2-7; cdr3_aa: CASSQAGTAFSYEQYF; cdr3_nt: TGCGCCAGCAGCCAAGCCGGGACAGCATTTTCCTACGAGCAGTACTTC
d_call: -; clone_size: many; v_call: TRBV28; cdr3_length: 14; j_call: TRBJ2-7; cdr3_aa: CASSSAPGTYEQYF; cdr3_nt: TGTGCCAGCAGTTCAGCCCCCGGGACCTACGAGCAGTACTTC
d_call: -; clone_size: many; v_call: TRBV15; cdr3_length: 14; j_call: TRBJ2-7; cdr3_aa: CATSTRTAQGEQYF; cdr3_nt: TGTGCCACCAGCACACGGACAGCTCAGGGGGAGCAGTACTTC
d_call: TRBD1; clone_size: few; v_call: TRBV7-2; cdr3_length: 15; j_call: TRBJ2-2; cdr3_aa: CASSLRTGQTGELFF; cdr3_nt: TGTGCCAGCAGCTTAAGGACAGGGCAGACCGGGGAGCTGTTTTTT
d_call: -; clone_size: few; v_call: TRBV20-1; cdr3_length: 13; j_call: TRBJ2-4; cdr3_aa: CSAGPVVENIQYF; cdr3_nt: TGCAGCGCAGGCCCGGTAGTGGAAAACATTCAGTACTTC
d_call: -; clone_size: many; v_call: TRBV3-1; cdr3_length: 16; j_call: TRBJ1-1; cdr3_aa: CASSQDSRASNTEAFF; cdr3_nt: TGTGCCAGCAGCCAAGATTCAAGGGCTTCGAACACTGAAGCTTTCTTT
d_call: -; clone_size: -; v_call: TRBV20-1; cdr3_length: 13; j_call: TRBJ2-3; cdr3_aa: CSAPTQMVDTQYF; cdr3_nt: TGCAGTGCTCCGACACAAATGGTGGATACGCAGTATTTT
d_call: -; clone_size: -; v_call: TRBV4-1; cdr3_length: 15; j_call: TRBJ1-2; cdr3_aa: CASSQAAGRNYGYTF; cdr3_nt: TGCGCCAGCAGCCAAGCAGCAGGGAGAAACTATGGCTACACCTTC
d_call: -; clone_size: -; v_call: TRBV20-1; cdr3_length: 13; j_call: TRBJ1-1; cdr3_aa: CSARVKGGIEAFF; cdr3_nt: TGCAGTGCTAGAGTAAAAGGGGGGATAGAAGCTTTCTTT
d_call: TRBD1; clone_size: many; v_call: TRBV20-1; cdr3_length: 12; j_call: TRBJ1-2; cdr3_aa: CSATGDRPRYTF; cdr3_nt: TGCAGTGCCACCGGGGACAGACCACGCTACACCTTC
d_call: -; clone_size: many; v_call: TRBV28; cdr3_length: 13; j_call: TRBJ2-7; cdr3_aa: CASSLSRAYEQYF; cdr3_nt: TGTGCCAGCAGTTTGTCACGCGCATACGAGCAGTACTTC
d_call: -; clone_size: many; v_call: TRBV29-1; cdr3_length: 12; j_call: TRBJ1-2; cdr3_aa: CSVPGLNYGYTF; cdr3_nt: TGCAGCGTTCCCGGGTTAAACTATGGCTACACCTTC
d_call: -; clone_size: many; v_call: TRBV12-3/TRBV12-4; cdr3_length: 13; j_call: TRBJ2-5; cdr3_aa: CASSLLVGETQYF; cdr3_nt: TGTGCCAGCAGCCTACTAGTTGGGGAGACCCAGTACTTC
d_call: -; clone_size: -; v_call: TRBV18; cdr3_length: 16; j_call: TRBJ1-5; cdr3_aa: CASSRNPPLANQPQHF; cdr3_nt: TGTGCCAGCTCACGCAACCCCCCGCTCGCTAATCAGCCCCAGCATTTT
d_call: -; clone_size: many; v_call: TRBV30; cdr3_length: 15; j_call: TRBJ1-4; cdr3_aa: CAWSVGGATNEKLFF; cdr3_nt: TGTGCCTGGAGTGTCGGAGGTGCAACTAATGAAAAACTGTTTTTT
d_call: -; clone_size: many; v_call: TRBV12-3/TRBV12-4; cdr3_length: 12; j_call: TRBJ2-7; cdr3_aa: CASSLDSLAQYF; cdr3_nt: TGTGCCAGCAGTTTGGACTCTCTCGCTCAGTACTTC
d_call: -; clone_size: few; v_call: TRBV27; cdr3_length: 14; j_call: TRBJ2-7; cdr3_aa: CASRKPGSSYEQYF; cdr3_nt: TGTGCCAGCAGAAAACCCGGGAGTTCCTACGAGCAGTACTTC
d_call: TRBD2; clone_size: many; v_call: TRBV6-2/TRBV6-3; cdr3_length: 15; j_call: TRBJ2-1; cdr3_aa: CASSFSGRGPNEQFF; cdr3_nt: TGTGCCAGCAGTTTTAGCGGGAGAGGGCCCAATGAGCAGTTCTTC
d_call: -; clone_size: few; v_call: TRBV14; cdr3_length: 11; j_call: TRBJ1-2; cdr3_aa: CASSDRCGYTF; cdr3_nt: TGTGCCAGCAGTGACAGATGTGGCTACACCTTC
d_call: -; clone_size: -; v_call: TRBV6-2/TRBV6-3; cdr3_length: 15; j_call: TRBJ2-1; cdr3_aa: CASSYLGVEYNEQFF; cdr3_nt: TGTGCCAGCAGTTACTTGGGGGTAGAGTACAATGAGCAGTTCTTC
d_call: -; clone_size: many; v_call: TRBV6-1; cdr3_length: 15; j_call: TRBJ1-1; cdr3_aa: CASSDGGATGRGAFF; cdr3_nt: TGTGCCAGCAGTGATGGGGGAGCTACAGGGAGGGGAGCTTTCTTT
d_call: -; clone_size: -; v_call: TRBV9; cdr3_length: 15; j_call: TRBJ2-1; cdr3_aa: CASSGTGSPYNEQFF; cdr3_nt: TGTGCCAGCAGTGGAACTGGATCCCCCTACAATGAGCAGTTCTTC
d_call: -; clone_size: few; v_call: TRBV27; cdr3_length: 20; j_call: TRBJ1-6; cdr3_aa: CASSPKSPGRTDSYNSPLHF; cdr3_nt: TGTGCCAGCAGTCCGAAATCTCCGGGGCGGACCGACTCCTATAATTCACCCCTCCACTTT
d_call: -; clone_size: few; v_call: TRBV13; cdr3_length: 15; j_call: TRBJ2-1; cdr3_aa: CASSKSGFSYNEQFF; cdr3_nt: TGTGCCAGCAGCAAGTCGGGGTTCTCCTACAATGAGCAGTTCTTC
d_call: -; clone_size: -; v_call: TRBV6-2/TRBV6-3; cdr3_length: 11; j_call: TRBJ2-5; cdr3_aa: CASGSQETQYF; cdr3_nt: TGTGCCAGCGGTAGCCAAGAGACCCAGTACTTC
d_call: -; clone_size: few; v_call: TRBV3-1; cdr3_length: 12; j_call: TRBJ2-7; cdr3_aa: CASSLRVDEQYF; cdr3_nt: TGTGCCAGCAGCCTCCGGGTGGACGAGCAGTACTTC
d_call: -; clone_size: many; v_call: TRBV12-3/TRBV12-4; cdr3_length: 12; j_call: TRBJ1-3; cdr3_aa: CASRVYGNTIYF; cdr3_nt: TGTGCCAGCAGGGTATATGGAAACACCATATATTTT
d_call: -; clone_size: -; v_call: TRBV10-2; cdr3_length: 15; j_call: TRBJ2-1; cdr3_aa: CASSEEGGSYNEQFF; cdr3_nt: TGCGCCAGCAGTGAAGAGGGAGGCTCCTACAATGAGCAGTTCTTC
d_call: TRBD1; clone_size: few; v_call: TRBV6-2/TRBV6-3; cdr3_length: 18; j_call: TRBJ1-4; cdr3_aa: CASSDPSGGVSFREKLFF; cdr3_nt: TGTGCCAGCAGTGATCCCTCAGGGGGGGTCTCCTTTCGTGAAAAACTGTTTTTT
d_call: -; clone_size: -; v_call: TRBV5-1; cdr3_length: 16; j_call: TRBJ1-6; cdr3_aa: CASSLGTWENGSPLHF; cdr3_nt: TGCGCCAGCAGCTTGGGGACGTGGGAGAATGGGTCACCCCTCCACTTT
d_call: -; clone_size: many; v_call: TRBV11-2; cdr3_length: 14; j_call: TRBJ2-7; cdr3_aa: CASSLGQHSYEQYF; cdr3_nt: TGTGCCAGCAGCTTAGGTCAGCACTCCTACGAGCAGTACTTC
d_call: -; clone_size: many; v_call: TRBV2; cdr3_length: 13; j_call: TRBJ1-2; cdr3_aa: CASRNQVLSGYTF; cdr3_nt: TGTGCCAGCAGGAACCAGGTTTTGTCCGGCTACACCTTC
d_call: TRBD2; clone_size: -; v_call: TRBV4-1; cdr3_length: 15; j_call: TRBJ2-4; cdr3_aa: CASSPVGGTKNIQYF; cdr3_nt: TGCGCCAGCAGCCCAGTGGGAGGGACCAAAAACATTCAGTACTTC
d_call: TRBD1; clone_size: few; v_call: TRBV5-6; cdr3_length: 14; j_call: TRBJ1-5; cdr3_aa: CASSSDRADQPQHF; cdr3_nt: TGTGCCAGCAGCTCGGACAGGGCGGATCAGCCCCAGCATTTT
d_call: TRBD1; clone_size: many; v_call: TRBV30; cdr3_length: 14; j_call: TRBJ1-1; cdr3_aa: CAWGTGTVGTEAFF; cdr3_nt: TGTGCCTGGGGTACAGGGACAGTCGGGACTGAAGCTTTCTTT
d_call: TRBD1; clone_size: -; v_call: TRBV20-1; cdr3_length: 14; j_call: TRBJ1-4; cdr3_aa: CSARPQTGPEKLFF; cdr3_nt: TGCAGTGCTAGACCTCAGACAGGGCCGGAGAAACTGTTTTTT
d_call: -; clone_size: many; v_call: TRBV10-3; cdr3_length: 14; j_call: TRBJ1-2; cdr3_aa: CAITQTGNNYGYTF; cdr3_nt: TGTGCCATCACCCAGACAGGAAATAACTATGGCTACACCTTC
d_call: -; clone_size: -; v_call: TRBV14; cdr3_length: 14; j_call: TRBJ2-7; cdr3_aa: CASSQDQISYEQYF; cdr3_nt: TGTGCCAGCAGCCAAGATCAGATCTCCTACGAGCAGTACTTC